Listed below are T cell receptor beta chains from one sample, sequenced in a study of blood T cell repertoires in COVID-19. Assay used: immunoSEQ multiplex PCR; TCRdb lists only in-frame clones, some missing. This sample carries about 180,000 clones, roughly nine tenths of them seen once, and the ten largest clones take under 3%. Sequenced: PBMCs or T cells enriched from blood (not recorded which). The origin of the receptors is a woman aged 35 to 49 with acute COVID-19. Each CDR3 is given with its conserved first and last residue. The order of the fields is CDR3 protein, clone size, D gene, J gene, V gene. A D gene is named only where the DNA matches it firmly. For some rows the clone size is stated as once, few or many, or as a class when expanded; others skip it.

CASSSDRGYEQYF - TRBD1 TRBJ2-7 TRBV12-3/TRBV12-4
CASSLGLAAERNEQFF - TRBD2 TRBJ2-1 TRBV7-9
CASSRDNTVNTEAFF - - TRBJ1-1 TRBV10-2
CASSRSGSSYNEQFF - TRBD2 TRBJ2-1 TRBV5-6
CASSLSGGSNTEAFF once - TRBJ1-1 TRBV28
CASSEDTGYNSPLHF - - TRBJ1-6 TRBV2
CASSQGGEAGNEQFF once - TRBJ2-1 TRBV3-1/TRBV3-2
CASSLARNQETQYF - - TRBJ2-5 TRBV5-1
CASSPYGGGAFYEQYF - TRBD2 TRBJ2-7 TRBV3-1/TRBV3-2
CASSDREFTDTQYF - - TRBJ2-3 TRBV9
CASSPPDRIGGYTF - TRBD1 TRBJ1-2 TRBV18
CASSYPGLAENNEQFF - TRBD2 TRBJ2-1 TRBV6-6
CASSPLGTGQNIQYF - TRBD1 TRBJ2-4 TRBV18
CASSPERLAFF - - TRBJ1-1 TRBV28
CASSQTGVSSYEQYF - TRBD1 TRBJ2-7 TRBV3-1/TRBV3-2
CASSLRGLSSPLHF - - TRBJ1-6 TRBV5-8
CASSLGVEATQYF - - TRBJ2-5 TRBV5-1
CASSTRGGRETQYF - TRBD2 TRBJ2-5 TRBV6-2/TRBV6-3
CATSRDPGGYFNQPQHF - TRBD1 TRBJ1-5 TRBV15
CASSRLAGGTDTQYF once TRBD2 TRBJ2-3 TRBV6-6
CASSLRTQGAQYF - - TRBJ2-3 TRBV7-2
CASSPPGAYEQYF once - TRBJ2-7 TRBV18
CASSDSIATGELFF many - TRBJ2-2 TRBV6-4
CASSYGRGETQYF - - TRBJ2-5 TRBV6-5
CASSEELTGAANTDTQYF - - TRBJ2-3 TRBV2
CASRGGQGTEAFF - TRBD1 TRBJ1-1 TRBV28
CASSLRSPAGGPGEQYF - TRBD2 TRBJ2-7 TRBV5-6
CASSTGGGEKLFF - - TRBJ1-4 TRBV2
CASSPPLGGGAGANVLTF - TRBD1 TRBJ2-6 TRBV18
CASHTGTPYGYTF once - TRBJ1-2 TRBV6-5
CASSLGPGGISGNTIYF - TRBD1 TRBJ1-3 TRBV5-4
CASSPLMLRDRKTTNEKLFF - TRBD1 TRBJ1-4 TRBV18
CASSEVGGSTDTQYF - TRBD2 TRBJ2-3 TRBV10-2
CASSHDDRGPNF once TRBD1 TRBJ2-5 TRBV4-1
CASSISGTGSRNTIYF - TRBD1 TRBJ1-3 TRBV28
CATMTGEFNQPQHF - TRBD1 TRBJ1-5 TRBV19
CASSVSGTDHYEQYF - - TRBJ2-7 TRBV21-1
CASSLRGAPYEQYF once - TRBJ2-7 TRBV5-1
CASSLGRPYEQYF - - TRBJ2-7 TRBV27
CASSRQSPNTGELFF - - TRBJ2-2 TRBV4-2
CASSEAALGGDNNSPLHF - - TRBJ1-6 TRBV6-1
CASSRGQGAYTIYF - TRBD1 TRBJ1-3 TRBV6-5
CASSLDNGETQYF - - TRBJ2-5 TRBV18
CASSSGQSSYNSPLHF - - TRBJ1-6 TRBV11-2
CSVVSRSDIRNEAFF - - TRBJ1-1 TRBV29-1
CASSRQGYTEAFF - TRBD1 TRBJ1-1 TRBV5-1
CASSRSGIVLEQYF - TRBD2 TRBJ2-7 TRBV6-5
CASSVLAGTGELFF - - TRBJ2-2 TRBV2
CASSSARDRVNTDTQYF - TRBD1 TRBJ2-3 TRBV28
CASSRLTGRGGNTIYF - - TRBJ1-3 TRBV14
CASSWGGVEETQYF once TRBD2 TRBJ2-5 TRBV5-4
CASSLAGGPGNEQFF - TRBD2 TRBJ2-1 TRBV2
CASSPGQATYEQYF - TRBD1 TRBJ2-7 TRBV28
CASSIGEVGVDTEAFF - - TRBJ1-1 TRBV19
CASSYRGPLEFPQYF - TRBD1 TRBJ2-3 TRBV6-5